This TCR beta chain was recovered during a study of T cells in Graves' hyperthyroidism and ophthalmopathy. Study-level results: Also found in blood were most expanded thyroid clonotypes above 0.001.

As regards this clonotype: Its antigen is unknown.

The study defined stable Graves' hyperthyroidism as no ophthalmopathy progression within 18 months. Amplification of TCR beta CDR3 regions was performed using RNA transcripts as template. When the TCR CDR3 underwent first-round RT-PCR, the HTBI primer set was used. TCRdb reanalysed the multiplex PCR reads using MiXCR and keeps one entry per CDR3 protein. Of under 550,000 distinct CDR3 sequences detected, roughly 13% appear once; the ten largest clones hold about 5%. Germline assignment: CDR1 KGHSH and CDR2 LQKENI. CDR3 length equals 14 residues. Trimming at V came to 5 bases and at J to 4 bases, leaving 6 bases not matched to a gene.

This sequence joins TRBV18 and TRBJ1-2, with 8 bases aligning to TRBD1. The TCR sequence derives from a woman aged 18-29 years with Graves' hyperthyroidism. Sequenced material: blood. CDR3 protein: CASSSGQAAYGYTF. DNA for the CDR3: TGTGCCAGCTCATCGGGACAGGCGGCCTATGGCTACACCTTC.